This TCR beta chain was documented in a study of sequential checkpoint blockade in melanoma. Across the whole study: Arm A got nivolumab then ipilimumab; arm B the reverse, 1:1.

Trimming removed 5 bases from V and 4 bases from J; junction bases left unmatched: 10. There are 16 residues in the CDR3. CDR1 is SGHAT and CDR2 is FQNNGV in the germline V gene. The treatment here: randomized to nivolumab then ipilimumab (arm A) or the reverse (arm B). From thawed PBMCs, live CD3+CD8+ cells negative for CD19 and CD56 were sorted. The protocol was immunoSEQ multiplex PCR, while the TCRdb copy is restricted to in-frame clones and leaves out a portion. The top ten clones hold roughly 22% of a sample with 31,000 or so clones, 86% of them seen once. This chain links TRBV11-2 with TRBJ2-3; 9 bases line up with TRBD2. The clonotype comes from a human donor with melanoma. Sequencing was performed on CD8+ T cells sorted from blood (inferred from file names), taken from a patient given nivolumab and ipilimumab in sequence. The chain's CDR3 is CASSPTAGGPADTQYF. The CDR3 DNA reads as TGTGCCAGCAGCCCTACAGCGGGGGGCCCCGCAGATACGCAGTATTTT.